The clone carrying this T cell receptor beta chain was recorded a few times. The antigen is undetermined. As TCR cDNA was made by 5'RACE template switching, a universal primer site and UMIs were added. TCRdb reanalysed the 5' RACE reads using MiXCR and keeps one entry per CDR3 protein. The sample lists around 300,000 distinct CDR3 sequences, 10% to 15% occurring once. The sample comes from a study of T cells after yellow fever vaccination. Overall study findings and caveats: A weaker secondary response peaked on day 5, the primary on day 15. Contamination by abundant bulk-population clonotypes could be present in FACS-sorted repertoires. Post-booster repertoires contained most primary-vaccination clones again (about 96% CD4, 85% to 90% CD8).

The CDR3 runs 18 residues. Germline V CDR1 and CDR2: SGHRS, YFSETQ. V lost 0 bases and J lost 1, with 14 bases in between. The rearrangement uses TRBV5-1 and TRBJ2-6, with D tentatively TRBD1 (5 bases). The sample consisted of CD4+ T cells sorted from PBMCs, taken 45 days after the yellow fever booster vaccination. The clonotype was recovered from a man aged 25-45 years who received the YFV17D yellow fever vaccine. CDR3 bases: TGCGCCAGCAGCTTGGGGGTAGTGACAGCGTCTGGGGCCAACGTCCTGACTTTC. This translates into CASSLGVVTASGANVLTF.